This T cell receptor beta chain was captured by sequencing in a study of cytomegalovirus exposure and HLA in healthy donors. Measured with immunoSEQ multiplex PCR; TCRdb has only the in-frame clones, and not every one. Seen here are 250,000 to 300,000 clones, 80% to 90% observed once, and the top ten hold 1%. V lost 0 bases and J 6 bases, leaving 6 bases between the germline ends. This CDR3 has 13 residues. Per the germline V gene, CDR1 is LGHNA and CDR2 is YSLEER. The table lists this clone with a few counts. The TCR comes from a woman between 18 and 29 years old in good health and CMV-seronegative. The rearrangement uses TRBV4-3 and TRBJ2-1; D remains ambiguous. Sequencing used PBMCs. The CDR3 reads CASSQDLVNEQFF. The DNA of the CDR3 is TGCGCCAGCAGCCAAGATCTTGTCAATGAGCAGTTCTTC.